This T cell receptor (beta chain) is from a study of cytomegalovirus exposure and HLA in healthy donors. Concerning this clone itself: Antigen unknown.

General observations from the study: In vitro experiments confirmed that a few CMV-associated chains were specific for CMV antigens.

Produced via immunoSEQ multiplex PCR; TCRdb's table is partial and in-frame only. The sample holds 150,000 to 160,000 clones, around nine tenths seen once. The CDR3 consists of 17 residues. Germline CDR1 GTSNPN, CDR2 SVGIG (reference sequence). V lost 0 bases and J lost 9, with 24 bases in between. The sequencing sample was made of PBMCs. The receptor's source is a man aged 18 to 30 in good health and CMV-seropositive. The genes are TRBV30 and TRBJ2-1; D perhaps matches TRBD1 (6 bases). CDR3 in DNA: TGTGCCTGGAGTGTACGAGGGGTATTGGGTGGGGGCGGTGAGCAGTTCTTC. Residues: CAWSVRGVLGGGGEQFF.